A selection of T cell receptor beta chains follows, all from one sample in a study of T-cell memory formation after mild COVID-19. Using its own MiXCR run on the 5' RACE reads, TCRdb lists one record per CDR3 protein. The table has approximately 240,000 distinct CDR3 sequences, over 15% seen once. The sequencing sample was made of PBMCs or a T cell subset sorted from them (not recorded which). All receptors derive from a man younger than 35 who had mild COVID-19 (a few samples of this study predate the infection). Cell type and time point are not known. Both conserved end residues are part of each CDR3. The D gene is left open where the match is weak. Clone size is stated in some rows and not others, as once, few, many or a class when expanded.

J gene: TRBJ2-5
clone size: -
V gene: TRBV9
D gene: -
CDR3 length: 12
CDR3 protein: CASSPGWETQYF
CDR3 DNA: TGTGCCAGCAGCCCCGGATGGGAGACCCAGTACTTC

J gene: TRBJ2-7
clone size: once
V gene: TRBV11-3
D gene: -
CDR3 length: 13
CDR3 protein: CASGPGETYEQYF
CDR3 DNA: TGTGCCAGCGGCCCCGGGGAAACCTACGAGCAGTACTTC

J gene: TRBJ2-1
clone size: many
V gene: TRBV6-2/TRBV6-3
D gene: -
CDR3 length: 13
CDR3 protein: CASTMRNSNEQFF
CDR3 DNA: TGTGCCAGCACGATGCGTAATAGCAATGAGCAGTTCTTC

J gene: TRBJ2-2
clone size: -
V gene: TRBV24-1
D gene: -
CDR3 length: 15
CDR3 protein: CATSDSTPNTGELFF
CDR3 DNA: TGTGCCACCAGTGATTCTACCCCAAACACCGGGGAGCTGTTTTTT

J gene: TRBJ2-3
clone size: -
V gene: TRBV2
D gene: -
CDR3 length: 14
CDR3 protein: CASSELTGRATQYF
CDR3 DNA: TGTGCCAGCAGTGAACTGACAGGACGGGCTACGCAGTATTTT

J gene: TRBJ2-3
clone size: few
V gene: TRBV4-2
D gene: -
CDR3 length: 15
CDR3 protein: CASSQEKGGSRTQYF
CDR3 DNA: TGTGCCAGCAGCCAAGAAAAGGGGGGTTCGAGAACGCAGTATTTT

J gene: TRBJ1-1
clone size: -
V gene: TRBV19
D gene: -
CDR3 length: 14
CDR3 protein: CASSIFPTDTEAFF
CDR3 DNA: TGTGCCAGTAGTATATTTCCGACGGACACTGAAGCTTTCTTT

J gene: TRBJ2-3
clone size: many
V gene: TRBV7-2
D gene: -
CDR3 length: 16
CDR3 protein: CASSLGDRLSTDTQYF
CDR3 DNA: TGTGCCAGCAGCTTAGGAGACAGGCTTAGCACAGATACGCAGTATTTT

J gene: TRBJ2-5
clone size: few
V gene: TRBV10-3
D gene: -
CDR3 length: 13
CDR3 protein: CAISESGVETQYF
CDR3 DNA: TGTGCCATCAGTGAGTCAGGGGTTGAGACCCAGTACTTC

J gene: TRBJ2-6
clone size: few
V gene: TRBV30
D gene: -
CDR3 length: 14
CDR3 protein: CAWSIRGGANVLTF
CDR3 DNA: TGTGCCTGGAGTATCCGTGGGGGGGCCAACGTCCTGACTTTC

J gene: TRBJ2-1
clone size: -
V gene: TRBV25-1
D gene: TRBD1
CDR3 length: 14
CDR3 protein: CASTPGQGGNEQFF
CDR3 DNA: TGTGCCAGCACCCCGGGACAGGGGGGCAATGAGCAGTTCTTC

J gene: TRBJ1-1
clone size: few
V gene: TRBV7-9
D gene: -
CDR3 length: 12
CDR3 protein: CASSLARSEAFF
CDR3 DNA: TGTGCCAGCAGCTTGGCCAGATCTGAAGCTTTCTTT

J gene: TRBJ2-7
clone size: -
V gene: TRBV20-1
D gene: -
CDR3 length: 15
CDR3 protein: CSASPGLGGDGEQYF
CDR3 DNA: TGCAGTGCTAGCCCGGGACTCGGGGGTGATGGCGAGCAGTACTTC

J gene: TRBJ2-3
clone size: many
V gene: TRBV5-1
D gene: TRBD2
CDR3 length: 16
CDR3 protein: CASSLAVAGDTDTQYF
CDR3 DNA: TGCGCCAGCAGCTTGGCAGTAGCGGGGGACACAGATACGCAGTATTTT

J gene: TRBJ2-1
clone size: -
V gene: TRBV20-1
D gene: TRBD1
CDR3 length: 17
CDR3 protein: CSARDRGGDRVGNEQFF
CDR3 DNA: TGCAGTGCTAGAGATCGGGGTGGGGACAGGGTAGGGAATGAGCAGTTCTTC

J gene: TRBJ2-7
clone size: -
V gene: TRBV18
D gene: -
CDR3 length: 13
CDR3 protein: CASSSTESYEQYF
CDR3 DNA: TGTGCCAGCTCATCGACAGAATCCTACGAGCAGTACTTC

J gene: TRBJ2-1
clone size: -
V gene: TRBV7-3
D gene: TRBD2
CDR3 length: 16
CDR3 protein: CASSLYLAGGPDEQFF
CDR3 DNA: TGTGCCAGCAGCTTATATCTAGCGGGGGGGCCGGATGAGCAGTTCTTC

J gene: TRBJ2-5
clone size: few
V gene: TRBV10-3
D gene: -
CDR3 length: 13
CDR3 protein: CAISRTEVETQYF
CDR3 DNA: TGTGCCATCAGTCGAACGGAAGTGGAGACCCAGTACTTC

J gene: TRBJ2-2
clone size: -
V gene: TRBV7-9
D gene: -
CDR3 length: 14
CDR3 protein: CASSLQADTGELFF
CDR3 DNA: TGTGCCAGCAGCTTGCAGGCCGACACCGGGGAGCTGTTTTTT

J gene: TRBJ1-1
clone size: few
V gene: TRBV5-1
D gene: TRBD1
CDR3 length: 14
CDR3 protein: CASSRTGQDTEAFF
CDR3 DNA: TGCGCCAGCAGCAGGACAGGTCAGGACACTGAAGCTTTCTTT

J gene: TRBJ2-5
clone size: few
V gene: TRBV7-3
D gene: -
CDR3 length: 14
CDR3 protein: CASNPRVGGETQYF
CDR3 DNA: TGTGCCAGCAACCCCCGGGTTGGGGGAGAGACCCAGTACTTC

J gene: TRBJ1-1
clone size: many
V gene: TRBV7-2
D gene: -
CDR3 length: 14
CDR3 protein: CASSLRAQNTEAFF
CDR3 DNA: TGTGCCAGCAGCTTAAGGGCCCAGAACACTGAAGCTTTCTTT

J gene: TRBJ2-2
clone size: many
V gene: TRBV4-1
D gene: -
CDR3 length: 14
CDR3 protein: CASSQVILAGELFF
CDR3 DNA: TGCGCCAGCAGCCAAGTCATTCTAGCCGGGGAGCTGTTTTTT

J gene: TRBJ2-1
clone size: -
V gene: TRBV15
D gene: -
CDR3 length: 17
CDR3 protein: CATSRKWGRDHYNEQFF
CDR3 DNA: TGTGCCACCAGCAGAAAGTGGGGTAGAGACCACTACAATGAGCAGTTCTTC

J gene: TRBJ2-3
clone size: -
V gene: TRBV18
D gene: -
CDR3 length: 13
CDR3 protein: CASSSGTADTQYF
CDR3 DNA: TGTGCCAGCTCATCGGGGACCGCAGATACGCAGTATTTT

J gene: TRBJ1-6
clone size: few
V gene: TRBV6-6
D gene: -
CDR3 length: 13
CDR3 protein: CASRWDYNSPLHF
CDR3 DNA: TGTGCCAGCCGTTGGGACTATAATTCACCCCTCCACTTT

J gene: TRBJ2-2
clone size: many
V gene: TRBV5-1
D gene: -
CDR3 length: 15
CDR3 protein: CASSRGRVIAGELFF
CDR3 DNA: TGCGCCAGCAGCAGGGGACGGGTAATTGCCGGGGAGCTGTTTTTT

J gene: TRBJ1-1
clone size: few
V gene: TRBV6-2/TRBV6-3
D gene: TRBD1
CDR3 length: 13
CDR3 protein: CASGQGTNTEAFF
CDR3 DNA: TGTGCCAGCGGACAGGGGACGAACACTGAAGCTTTCTTT

J gene: TRBJ2-5
clone size: -
V gene: TRBV7-9
D gene: -
CDR3 length: 14
CDR3 protein: CASSLRGIQETQYF
CDR3 DNA: TGTGCCAGCAGCTTACGTGGGATCCAAGAGACCCAGTACTTC

J gene: TRBJ2-5
clone size: -
V gene: TRBV12-3/TRBV12-4
D gene: TRBD1
CDR3 length: 15
CDR3 protein: CASSRDRGIQETQYF
CDR3 DNA: TGTGCCAGCAGTCGGGACAGGGGCATCCAAGAGACCCAGTACTTC

J gene: TRBJ1-2
clone size: -
V gene: TRBV6-6
D gene: -
CDR3 length: 16
CDR3 protein: CASSYSTDGVNYGYTF
CDR3 DNA: TGTGCCAGCAGTTACTCGACCGATGGTGTTAACTATGGCTACACCTTC

J gene: TRBJ2-1
clone size: -
V gene: TRBV18
D gene: -
CDR3 length: 13
CDR3 protein: CASSPPTPSEQFF
CDR3 DNA: TGTGCCAGCTCACCACCCACCCCAAGTGAGCAGTTCTTC

J gene: TRBJ1-5
clone size: once
V gene: TRBV7-3
D gene: TRBD1
CDR3 length: 19
CDR3 protein: CASSLKISWTGVEDQPQHF
CDR3 DNA: TGTGCCAGCAGCTTAAAAATATCCTGGACAGGGGTGGAAGATCAGCCCCAGCATTTT

J gene: TRBJ1-2
clone size: -
V gene: TRBV27
D gene: TRBD1
CDR3 length: 15
CDR3 protein: CASSPWDRRGDGYTF
CDR3 DNA: TGTGCCAGCAGCCCCTGGGACAGGAGAGGGGATGGCTACACCTTC

J gene: TRBJ1-1
clone size: few
V gene: TRBV4-2
D gene: -
CDR3 length: 14
CDR3 protein: CASSQLQGNAEAFF
CDR3 DNA: TGTGCCAGCAGCCAGCTACAGGGTAATGCTGAAGCTTTCTTT

J gene: TRBJ1-6
clone size: many
V gene: TRBV3-1
D gene: -
CDR3 length: 15
CDR3 protein: CASSQNEGGGSPLHF
CDR3 DNA: TGTGCCAGCAGCCAAAACGAAGGAGGAGGCTCACCCCTCCACTTT

J gene: TRBJ1-2
clone size: -
V gene: TRBV30
D gene: -
CDR3 length: 12
CDR3 protein: CAWSTQTGSYTF
CDR3 DNA: TGTGCCTGGAGTACCCAGACTGGGAGCTACACCTTC

J gene: TRBJ2-5
clone size: few
V gene: TRBV5-1
D gene: -
CDR3 length: 15
CDR3 protein: CASSFQDYYQETQYF
CDR3 DNA: TGCGCCAGCAGCTTTCAGGATTATTACCAAGAGACCCAGTACTTC

J gene: TRBJ2-3
clone size: few
V gene: TRBV12-3/TRBV12-4
D gene: -
CDR3 length: 15
CDR3 protein: CASSLLTGSAGTQYF
CDR3 DNA: TGTGCCAGCAGTTTGCTCACGGGTTCCGCGGGTACGCAGTATTTT

J gene: TRBJ1-1
clone size: -
V gene: TRBV4-2
D gene: -
CDR3 length: 14
CDR3 protein: CASSQDMTAVRAFF
CDR3 DNA: TGTGCCAGCAGCCAAGATATGACGGCCGTCCGGGCTTTCTTT

J gene: TRBJ1-1
clone size: -
V gene: TRBV29-1
D gene: -
CDR3 length: 13
CDR3 protein: CSVETGRGTEAFF
CDR3 DNA: TGCAGCGTTGAAACAGGCAGAGGCACTGAAGCTTTCTTT

J gene: TRBJ2-5
clone size: -
V gene: TRBV24-1
D gene: -
CDR3 length: 13
CDR3 protein: CATSSGPAETQYF
CDR3 DNA: TGTGCCACCAGTAGTGGTCCGGCGGAGACCCAGTACTTC

J gene: TRBJ2-5
clone size: -
V gene: TRBV5-4
D gene: -
CDR3 length: 13
CDR3 protein: CASSLWAGKTQYF
CDR3 DNA: TGTGCCAGCAGCTTGTGGGCAGGAAAGACCCAGTACTTC

J gene: TRBJ2-5
clone size: few
V gene: TRBV11-2
D gene: TRBD2
CDR3 length: 16
CDR3 protein: CASSLQGLAGAETQYF
CDR3 DNA: TGTGCCAGCAGCCTCCAGGGACTAGCGGGGGCGGAGACCCAGTACTTC

J gene: TRBJ2-7
clone size: few
V gene: TRBV10-3
D gene: -
CDR3 length: 14
CDR3 protein: CAIGERISSYEQYF
CDR3 DNA: TGTGCCATCGGTGAACGGATTAGCTCCTACGAGCAGTACTTC

J gene: TRBJ1-1
clone size: few
V gene: TRBV12-3/TRBV12-4
D gene: -
CDR3 length: 15
CDR3 protein: CASSPGGGGNTEAFF
CDR3 DNA: TGTGCCAGCAGCCCGGGAGGTGGCGGGAACACTGAAGCTTTCTTT

J gene: TRBJ1-4
clone size: few
V gene: TRBV20-1
D gene: -
CDR3 length: 12
CDR3 protein: CSGWGANEKLFF
CDR3 DNA: TGCAGTGGGTGGGGAGCTAATGAAAAACTGTTTTTT

J gene: TRBJ1-1
clone size: few
V gene: TRBV7-2
D gene: -
CDR3 length: 13
CDR3 protein: CASSFSQGSEAFF
CDR3 DNA: TGTGCCAGCAGCTTCTCACAGGGCAGTGAAGCTTTCTTT

J gene: TRBJ1-1
clone size: -
V gene: TRBV2
D gene: -
CDR3 length: 14
CDR3 protein: CASMPEQGGTEAFF
CDR3 DNA: TGTGCCAGCATGCCCGAACAGGGAGGCACTGAAGCTTTCTTT